Reported below is one T cell receptor (beta chain). The CDR3 loop spans 15 amino acids. Trimming took 0 bases from V and 4 from J; bases not matched to a gene: 3. Per germline, CDR1 SGHTA and CDR2 FQGTGA. TCRdb's table, derived via immunoSEQ multiplex PCR, lists solely in-frame clones and lacks some. The sample has some 160,000 clones; approximately 80% are singletons. This record belongs to a study of blood T cell repertoires in COVID-19. The sequenced sample consisted of peripheral blood. The source is a woman between 45 and 60 years old with acute or convalescent COVID-19. The V gene is TRBV7-3, the J gene TRBJ2-1, with 7 bases lining up with TRBD2. The CDR3 is CASSLTPGGYNEQFF. CDR3 bases: TGTGCCAGCAGCTTAACCCCCGGGGGGTACAATGAGCAGTTCTTC.